The 21 T cell receptor beta chains in this list originate from one sample, sequenced in a study of beta chain features in type 1 diabetes. Notes on the study in general: Shortening of TCRB CDR3s, moderate but significant, appeared in all four CD4+ subsets of Type 1 diabetes patients.

Antigens for these TCRs are unknown. Expressed TCRB transcripts were sequenced, since all the RNA that had been isolated was reverse transcribed. This table comes from immunoSEQ multiplex PCR, and its TCRdb copy is limited to in-frame clones, with some not included. The sample shows a few hundred thousand clones, 13% of them seen only once. Specimen: naive CD4+ T cells from blood. The receptors originated from a woman between 18 and 30 years old with type 1 diabetes.

This clone was counted between two and nine times. This chain links TRBV6-6 with TRBJ2-5, with TRBD2 matching over 13 bases. Near its end, the DNA agrees better with TRBJ2-7, so the J call may be wrong. This CDR3 has 14 residues. The germline CDR1 and CDR2 sequences are MNHNY and SVGAGI (reference sequence). In DNA, the CDR3 is TGTGCCAGCCGACTAGCGGGAGGAGGCTACGAGCAGTACTTC. This sequence encodes CASRLAGGGYEQYF.

This clone came up a few times. The V call is TRBV6-6, the J call TRBJ2-1; tentative D call: TRBD1 (6 bases). Trimming stripped 4 bases from V and 4 bases from J, with 8 bases between. Germline CDR1 is MNHNY and CDR2 is SVGAGI (reference sequence). The CDR3 is made up of 13 amino acids. CDR3 nucleotides: TGTGCCAGCAGTTCACAGGGATACAATGAGCAGTTCTTC. Its translation: CASSSQGYNEQFF.

The CDR3 loop reads CARVAQEGEAFF. DNA of the CDR3: TGTGCCCGAGTGGCCCAGGAGGGTGAAGCTTTCTTT. The chain links TRBV2 to TRBJ1-1; unclear D gene. The V gene lost 11 bases and the J gene lost 7 bases, with 17 bases spanning the gap. This CDR3 is 12 amino acids long. Germline CDR1 reads SNHLY; CDR2 reads FYNNEI.

The V gene is TRBV18, the J gene TRBJ2-1; 10 positions agree with TRBD2. The V segment lost 6 bases and the J segment 2 bases; nucleotides outside the gene matches: 7. Germline values: CDR1 KGHSH, CDR2 LQKENI. The CDR3 has 16 amino acids. Here the CDR3 reads CASSPTGTSAYNEQFF. The CDR3 DNA follows: TGTGCCAGCTCTCCAACCGGGACTAGCGCCTACAATGAGCAGTTCTTC.

The genes are TRBV6-6 and TRBJ2-3; maybe TRBD2 (6 bases). V lost 4 bases to trimming and J lost 3 bases, with 11 bases between them. The CDR3 length is 14 residues. CDR1 is MNHNY, CDR2 SVGAGI, per germline (reference sequence). As DNA, the CDR3 is TGTGCCAGCAGTTCCGGGACTCGTACAGATACGCAGTATTTT. Translating gives CASSSGTRTDTQYF.

A few counts support this clone. The rearrangement uses TRBV30 and TRBJ1-2, with a weak D call TRBD1 (5 bases). Germline V gives CDR1 GTSNPN, CDR2 SVGIG (reference sequence). This CDR3 region has 14 residues. Trimming shortened V by 1 base and J by 0 bases, and 9 bases separated the two germline ends. The DNA of the CDR3 is TGTGCCTGGAGTGGACAGTCTGCTAACTATGGCTACACCTTC. This encodes CAWSGQSANYGYTF.

This clone has only a few counts. The V and J genes are TRBV19 and TRBJ2-3; 12 positions agree with TRBD2. The ends lost 5 bases at V and 5 bases at J; junction bases unmatched: 11. The V gene's germline CDR1 is LNHDA and CDR2 SQIVND (reference sequence). CDR3 size: 17 residues. CDR3: CASSSPRTSGTRDTQYF. CDR3 bases: TGTGCCAGTAGTTCCCCCAGGACTAGCGGGACCAGAGATACGCAGTATTTT.

This clone was detected only a few times. This chain joins TRBV30 and TRBJ1-3; D uncertain. CDR3 length: 14 residues. With 2 bases removed from V and 0 bases from J, the gap between germline ends came to 8 bases. Germline V gene lookup returns CDR1 GTSNPN and CDR2 SVGIG (reference sequence). The CDR3 region is CAWSIGISGNTIYF. CDR3 DNA: TGTGCCTGGAGTATCGGGATCTCTGGAAACACCATATATTTT.

This clone turned up a few times. The chain links TRBV15 to TRBJ2-4, with 7 bases that match TRBD2. Germline V gene data show CDR1 as LNHNV and CDR2 as YYDKDF (reference sequence). V lost 3 bases, J lost 3 bases, and 5 bases stayed unmatched. This CDR3 has 15 residues. This CDR3 reads CATSRGIAGKNIQYF. The CDR3 DNA is TGTGCCACCAGCAGGGGAATAGCGGGCAAAAACATTCAGTACTTC. Full variable domain (remainder filled in from reference TRBV15 and TRBJ2-4): DAMVIQNPRYQVTQFGKPVTLSCSQTLNHNVMYWYQQKSSQAPKLLFHYYDKDFNNEADTPDNFQSRRPNTSFCFLDIRSPGLGDTAMYLCATSRGIAGKNIQYFGAGTRLSVL.

This clone occurred a few times. The chain couples TRBV5-4 to TRBJ2-1; weak D call: TRBD2 (5 bases). The CDR3 sequence is 15 residues long. Per germline, CDR1 SGHNT and CDR2 YYREEE (reference sequence). V lost 4 bases, J lost 0 bases, and 11 bases lay in between. The DNA of the CDR3 is TGTGCCAGCAGCATCGGTGGGAGCTCCTACAATGAGCAGTTCTTC. Translated: CASSIGGSSYNEQFF.

This clone showed up just a few times. The chain uses TRBV25-1 and TRBJ2-5, with D perhaps matching TRBD2 (5 bases). V lost 3 bases to trimming and J lost 7 bases, with 18 bases between them. Germline assignment: CDR1 MGHDK and CDR2 SYGVNS. The CDR3 consists of 15 residues. CDR3 loop: CASSEEVSRVGTQYF. In DNA, the CDR3 is TGTGCCAGCAGTGAGGAGGTCTCCCGCGTAGGGACCCAGTACTTC.

This chain uses TRBV9 with TRBJ2-1; 12 nucleotides line up with TRBD1. Losses at the gene ends were 0 bases for V and 6 bases for J; bases not matched to a gene: 16. Germline V gene data show CDR1 as SGDLS and CDR2 as YYNGEE. The length of the CDR3 is 20 residues. CDR3 sequence: CASSVGVWDRGRIRPNEQFF. The CDR3 coding sequence is TGTGCCAGCAGCGTAGGAGTATGGGACAGGGGGCGGATTCGCCCCAATGAGCAGTTCTTC.

The rearrangement joins TRBV2 to TRBJ2-3; no definite D call. This CDR3 is 14 amino acids long. CDR1 is SNHLY and CDR2 is FYNNEI in the germline V gene. With 4 bases removed from V and 4 bases from J, the gap between germline ends came to 12 bases. CDR3 loop: CASSGEAMPDTQYF. The CDR3, as DNA: TGTGCCAGCAGTGGCGAGGCCATGCCAGATACGCAGTATTTT.

The chain couples TRBV28 to TRBJ2-1, with 10 bases fitting TRBD2. Germline CDR1 MDHEN, CDR2 SYDVKM. Trimming removed 6 bases from V and 4 bases from J; junction bases left unmatched: 9. This CDR3 is 16 amino acids long. CDR3 nucleotide sequence: TGTGCCAGCAGCCCCCCTAGCGGGAGAGGGTACAATGAGCAGTTCTTC. This gives the protein CASSPPSGRGYNEQFF. Based on the CDR3 plus reference TRBV28 and TRBJ2-1, the full variable domain is DVKVTQSSRYLVKRTGEKVFLECVQDMDHENMFWYRQDPGLGLRLIYFSYDVKMKEKGDIPEGYSVSREKKERFSLILESASTNQTSMYLCASSPPSGRGYNEQFFGPGTRLTVL.

In this sample, this clone turned up a few times. The same CDR3 is also encoded by other DNA sequences in this sample. The rearrangement links TRBV7-9 to TRBJ2-3; 8 bases align to TRBD2. The ends lost 3 bases at V and 4 bases at J; junction bases unmatched: 0. There are 13 residues in the CDR3. Germline values: CDR1 SEHNR, CDR2 FQNEAQ (reference sequence). CDR3 in amino acids: CASSLGLADTQYF. The DNA for the CDR3 is TGTGCCAGCAGCTTGGGACTAGCAGATACGCAGTATTTT.

Written as DNA, the CDR3 is TGTGCCAGCAGCTATAGCGGGAGGGCCGCCGGGGAGCTGTTTTTT. Protein: CASSYSGRAAGELFF. The rearrangement links TRBV2 to TRBJ2-2, with 11 bases identical to TRBD2. J was trimmed by 6 bases and V by 6 bases; bases with no gene match: 6. The CDR3 length is 15 residues. Germline-derived CDR1 and CDR2 are SNHLY and FYNNEI. Supplemented by reference TRBV2 and TRBJ2-2, the full variable domain reads EPEVTQTPSHQVTQMGQEVILRCVPISNHLYFYWYRQILGQKVEFLVSFYNNEISEKSEIFDDQFSVERPDGSNFTLKIRSTKLEDSAMYFCASSYSGRAAGELFFGEGSRLTVL.

The sample holds a few counts of this clone. This sequence joins TRBV5-1 and TRBJ2-6, with 8 bases identical to TRBD1. V lost 4 bases and J lost 4; bases outside the gene matches: 4. The CDR3 contains 15 residues. CDR1 is SGHRS, CDR2 YFSETQ, per germline. CDR3: CASSLRGPGANVLTF. The CDR3 region has the DNA TGCGCCAGCAGCCTCAGGGGGCCAGGGGCCAACGTCCTGACTTTC.

This clone was observed a few times. The chain carries TRBV28 and TRBJ2-1, with a tentative D call TRBD2 (5 bases). From germline, CDR1 is MDHEN and CDR2 SYDVKM. The ends were cut back, 7 bases at V and 10 bases at J, with 23 bases in the middle. This CDR3 is built from 15 residues. The CDR3 coding sequence is TGTGCCAGCACCAATCAGGCCATACTAGTACACGAGCAGTTCTTC. It encodes CASTNQAILVHEQFF.

The chain combines TRBV30 with TRBJ1-5; no clear D. Germline values: CDR1 GTSNPN, CDR2 SVGIG (reference sequence). This CDR3 has 13 residues. Between the trimmed V and J ends, which lost 1 base and 4 bases, there was a span of 8 bases. CDR3 sequence reads: CAWSEDSNQPQHF. The CDR3 bases are TGTGCCTGGAGTGAGGACTCAAATCAGCCCCAGCATTTT.

The rearrangement links TRBV23-1 to TRBJ1-5; possibly TRBD1 for D (5 bases). TRBV23-1 is an ORF; its function is uncertain. Trimming cost V 1 base and J 7 bases, with 17 bases left between them. The CDR3 is 16 amino acids. CDR3 in DNA: TGCGCCAGCAGTCAATATATTTTGGGGCTTGGGCAGCCCCAGCATTTT. Amino acids: CASSQYILGLGQPQHF.

This CDR3 reads CASGSGTSTDTQYF. The CDR3 DNA is TGTGCCAGCGGATCCGGGACTAGCACAGATACGCAGTATTTT. The chain carries TRBV7-3 and TRBJ2-3, with TRBD2 as a possible D gene (6 bases). The CDR3 is made up of 14 amino acids. V shed 8 bases and J shed 0 bases, with 12 bases lying between them. The germline V gene encodes CDR1 SGHTA and CDR2 FQGTGA.